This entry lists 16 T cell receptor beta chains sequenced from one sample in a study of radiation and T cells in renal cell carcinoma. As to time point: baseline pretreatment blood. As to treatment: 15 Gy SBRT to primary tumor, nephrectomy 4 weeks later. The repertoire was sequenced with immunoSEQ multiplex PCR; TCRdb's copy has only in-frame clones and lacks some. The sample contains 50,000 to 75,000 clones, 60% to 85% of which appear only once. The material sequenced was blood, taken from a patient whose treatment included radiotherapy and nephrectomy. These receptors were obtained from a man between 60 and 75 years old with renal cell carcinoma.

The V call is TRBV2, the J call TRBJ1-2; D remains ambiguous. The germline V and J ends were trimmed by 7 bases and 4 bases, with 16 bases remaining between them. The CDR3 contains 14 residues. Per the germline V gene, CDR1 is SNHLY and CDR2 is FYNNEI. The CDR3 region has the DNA TGTGCCAGCACCCCTGAGTTAGGAACCTATGGCTACACCTTC. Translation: CASTPELGTYGYTF.

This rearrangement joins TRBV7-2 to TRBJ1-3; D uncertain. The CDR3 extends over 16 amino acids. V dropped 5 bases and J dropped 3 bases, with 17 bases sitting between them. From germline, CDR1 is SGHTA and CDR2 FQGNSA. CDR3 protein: CASSPDLEGFGNTIYF. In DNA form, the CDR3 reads TGTGCCAGCAGCCCTGACTTGGAGGGCTTTGGAAACACCATATATTTT.

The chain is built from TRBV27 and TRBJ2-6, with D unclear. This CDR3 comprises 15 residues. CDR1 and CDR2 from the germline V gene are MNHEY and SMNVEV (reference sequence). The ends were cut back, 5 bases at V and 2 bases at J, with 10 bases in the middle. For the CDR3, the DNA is TGTGCCAGCAGTCCTGCGGATGCTGGGGCCAACGTCCTGACTTTC. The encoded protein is CASSPADAGANVLTF.

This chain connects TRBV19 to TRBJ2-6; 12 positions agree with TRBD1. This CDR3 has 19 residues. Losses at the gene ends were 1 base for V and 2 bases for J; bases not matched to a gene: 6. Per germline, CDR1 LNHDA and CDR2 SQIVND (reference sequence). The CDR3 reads CASSIVRGQGAPGANVLTF. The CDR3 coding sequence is TGTGCCAGTAGTATAGTCCGGGGACAGGGGGCGCCTGGGGCCAACGTCCTGACTTTC. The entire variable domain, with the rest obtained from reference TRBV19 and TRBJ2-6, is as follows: DGGITQSPKYLFRKEGQNVTLSCEQNLNHDAMYWYRQDPGQGLRLIYYSQIVNDFQKGDIAEGYSVSREKKESFPLTVTSAQKNPTAFYLCASSIVRGQGAPGANVLTFGAGSRLTVL.

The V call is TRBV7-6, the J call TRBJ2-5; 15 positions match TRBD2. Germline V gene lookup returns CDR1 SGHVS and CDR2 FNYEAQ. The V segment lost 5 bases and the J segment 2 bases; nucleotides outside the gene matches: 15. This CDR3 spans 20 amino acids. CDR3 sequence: CASSLPGLAGGRTTQETQYF. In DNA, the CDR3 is TGTGCCAGCAGCCTTCCCGGACTAGCGGGAGGGCGTACGACGCAAGAGACCCAGTACTTC.

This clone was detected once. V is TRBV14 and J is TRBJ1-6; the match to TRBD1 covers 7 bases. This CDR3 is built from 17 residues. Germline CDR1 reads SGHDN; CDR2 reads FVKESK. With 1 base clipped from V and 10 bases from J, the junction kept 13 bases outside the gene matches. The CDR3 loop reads CASSQVTRQGVRSPLHF. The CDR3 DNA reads TGTGCCAGCAGCCAAGTAACGAGACAGGGTGTTCGGTCACCCCTCCACTTT.

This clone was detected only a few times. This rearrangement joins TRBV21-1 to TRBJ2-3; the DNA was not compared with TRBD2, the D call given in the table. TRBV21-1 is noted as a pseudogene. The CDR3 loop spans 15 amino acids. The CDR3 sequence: CASSKGPSSTDTQYF. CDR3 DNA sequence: TGTGCCAGCAGCAAAGGACCTAGCAGCACAGATACGCAGTATTTT.

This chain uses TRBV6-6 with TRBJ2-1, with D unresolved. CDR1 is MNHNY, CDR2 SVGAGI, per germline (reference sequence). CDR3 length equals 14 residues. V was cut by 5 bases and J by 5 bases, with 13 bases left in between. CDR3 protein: CASSKPEGNNEQFF. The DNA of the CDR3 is TGTGCCAGCAGTAAACCGGAAGGGAACAATGAGCAGTTCTTC.

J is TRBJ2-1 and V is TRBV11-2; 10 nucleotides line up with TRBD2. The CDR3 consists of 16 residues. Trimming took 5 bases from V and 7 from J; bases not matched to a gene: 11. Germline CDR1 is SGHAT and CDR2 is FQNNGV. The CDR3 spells CASSRLSGRAGNEQFF. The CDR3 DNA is TGTGCCAGCAGCAGATTAAGCGGGAGGGCCGGGAATGAGCAGTTCTTC.

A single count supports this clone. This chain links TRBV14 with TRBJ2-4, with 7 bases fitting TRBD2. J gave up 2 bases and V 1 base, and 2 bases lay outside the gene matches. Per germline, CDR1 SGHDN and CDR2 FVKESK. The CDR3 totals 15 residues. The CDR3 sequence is CASSQGGSPKNIQYF. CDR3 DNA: TGTGCCAGCAGCCAAGGCGGGAGCCCCAAAAACATTCAGTACTTC.

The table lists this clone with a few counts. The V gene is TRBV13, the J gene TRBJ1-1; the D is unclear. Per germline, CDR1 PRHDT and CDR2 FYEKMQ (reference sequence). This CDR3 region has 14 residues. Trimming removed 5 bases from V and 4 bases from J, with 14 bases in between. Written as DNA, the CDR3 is TGTGCCAGCAGCCCCTCGACGGGTGGCACTGAAGCTTTCTTT. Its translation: CASSPSTGGTEAFF. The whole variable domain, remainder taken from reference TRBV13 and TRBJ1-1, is AAGVIQSPRHLIKEKRETATLKCYPIPRHDTVYWYQQGPGQDPQFLISFYEKMQSDKGSIPDRFSAQQFSDYHSELNMSSLELGDSALYFCASSPSTGGTEAFFGQGTRLTVV.

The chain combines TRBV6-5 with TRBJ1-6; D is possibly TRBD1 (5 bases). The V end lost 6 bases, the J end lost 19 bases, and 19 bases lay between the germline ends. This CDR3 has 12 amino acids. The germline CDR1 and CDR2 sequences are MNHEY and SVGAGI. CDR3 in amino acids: CASREFGSGLHF. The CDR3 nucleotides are TGTGCCAGCAGAGAGTTTGGTTCAGGGCTTCACTTT.

CDR3 in amino acids: CSVEPYEQYV. CDR3 nucleotide sequence: TGCAGCGTCGAACCTTACGAGCAGTACGTC. The chain has TRBV29-1 and TRBJ2-7; D gene ambiguous. Trimming cost V 6 bases and J 4 bases, with 7 bases left between them. The CDR3 runs to 10 residues. Germline CDR1 SQVTM, CDR2 ANQGSEA.

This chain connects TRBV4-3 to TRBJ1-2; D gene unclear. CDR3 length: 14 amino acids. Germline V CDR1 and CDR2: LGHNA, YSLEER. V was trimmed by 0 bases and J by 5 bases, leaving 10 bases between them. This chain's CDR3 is CASSQDFGRYGYTF. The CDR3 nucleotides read TGCGCCAGCAGCCAAGATTTCGGCCGTTATGGCTACACCTTC.

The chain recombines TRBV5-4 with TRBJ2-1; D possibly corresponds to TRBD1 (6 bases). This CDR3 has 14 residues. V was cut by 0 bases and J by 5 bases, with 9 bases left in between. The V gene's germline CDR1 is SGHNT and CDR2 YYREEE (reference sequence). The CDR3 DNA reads TGTGCCAGCAGCTTGGACAGGGCCGACAATGAGCAGTTCTTC. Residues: CASSLDRADNEQFF.

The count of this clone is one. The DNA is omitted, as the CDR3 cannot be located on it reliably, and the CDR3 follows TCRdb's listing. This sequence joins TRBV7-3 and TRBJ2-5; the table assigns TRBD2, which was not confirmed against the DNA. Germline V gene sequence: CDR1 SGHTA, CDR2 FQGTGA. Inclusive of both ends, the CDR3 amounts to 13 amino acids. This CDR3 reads CASSSSPSGTQYF.